Described below is a single T cell receptor (beta chain) sequence and its context. The antigen remains unidentified. Expressed TCRB transcripts were sequenced because the entire RNA isolate underwent reverse transcription. Sequencing used immunoSEQ multiplex PCR; TCRdb keeps in-frame clones, though not all of them. The table has 250,000 to 300,000 clones, 8% seen once; the top ten hold about 0.93%. The record originates from a study of beta chain features in type 1 diabetes. Study as a whole: Age, gender and cell yields were similar between patients and healthy donors. Sorted cells examined across all samples numbered roughly 100 million. Study-wide results and limits: No resolution was reached here on whether HLA type influences TCRB rearrangement.

Trimming stripped 2 bases from V and 3 bases from J, with 12 bases between. This CDR3 has 15 residues. Germline CDR1 SGHRS, CDR2 YFSETQ. The chain recombines TRBV5-1 with TRBJ2-1; either TRBD1 or TRBD2 may fit D (6 bases each). The receptor's source is a woman under 30 in good health. The sequenced sample consisted of central memory CD4+ T cells from blood. DNA for the CDR3: TGCGCCAGCAGCTTATCCGGGGGCTACTACAATGAGCAGTTCTTC. Its translation is CASSLSGGYYNEQFF.